This TCR beta chain was identified during a study of blood T cell repertoires in COVID-19. Study background: Sites across the United States, Italy and Spain contributed samples from acute and convalescent COVID-19. PBMCs, B-cell-depleted T cells, or T cells provided the cDNA or gDNA that made up the material.

In the original workflow: Cell counts per sample came from amplifying reference gene primers. Generated by immunoSEQ multiplex PCR, the TCRdb table keeps only in-frame clones and is missing some. Clone size and the V and J calls come from that table; the DNA yielded D and trimming. Here the sample spans about 80,000 clones, around 89% being singletons. Only one count was recorded for this clone. The CDR3 contains 15 residues. Germline CDR1 SGHVS, CDR2 FQNEAQ. V was clipped by 6 bases and J by 6 bases; unmatched bases: 9. The chain carries TRBV7-8 and TRBJ2-2, with 8 bases aligning to TRBD2. The sample was peripheral blood. This sequence originates from a woman older than 75 with acute or convalescent COVID-19. The DNA for the CDR3 is TGTGCCAGCAGACAAGCAGCGGGAGCTTCCGGGGAGCTGTTTTTT. This codes for CASRQAAGASGELFF.